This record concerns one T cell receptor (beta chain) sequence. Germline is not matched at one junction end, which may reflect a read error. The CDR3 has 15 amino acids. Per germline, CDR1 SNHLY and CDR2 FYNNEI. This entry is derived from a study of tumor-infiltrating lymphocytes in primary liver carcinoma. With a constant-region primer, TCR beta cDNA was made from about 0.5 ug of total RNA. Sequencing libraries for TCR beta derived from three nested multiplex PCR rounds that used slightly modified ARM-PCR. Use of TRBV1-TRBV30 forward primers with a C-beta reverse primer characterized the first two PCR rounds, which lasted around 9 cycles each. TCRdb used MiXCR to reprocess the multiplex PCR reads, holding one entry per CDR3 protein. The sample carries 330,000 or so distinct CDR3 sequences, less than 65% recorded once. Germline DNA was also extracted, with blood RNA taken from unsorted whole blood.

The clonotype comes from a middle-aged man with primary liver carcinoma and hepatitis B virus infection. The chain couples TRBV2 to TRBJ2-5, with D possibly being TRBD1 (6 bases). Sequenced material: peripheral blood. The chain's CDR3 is CASSEQGPAQGTQYF. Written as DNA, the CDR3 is TGTGCCAGCAGTGAACAGGGGCCCGCACAAGGGACCCAGTACTTC.